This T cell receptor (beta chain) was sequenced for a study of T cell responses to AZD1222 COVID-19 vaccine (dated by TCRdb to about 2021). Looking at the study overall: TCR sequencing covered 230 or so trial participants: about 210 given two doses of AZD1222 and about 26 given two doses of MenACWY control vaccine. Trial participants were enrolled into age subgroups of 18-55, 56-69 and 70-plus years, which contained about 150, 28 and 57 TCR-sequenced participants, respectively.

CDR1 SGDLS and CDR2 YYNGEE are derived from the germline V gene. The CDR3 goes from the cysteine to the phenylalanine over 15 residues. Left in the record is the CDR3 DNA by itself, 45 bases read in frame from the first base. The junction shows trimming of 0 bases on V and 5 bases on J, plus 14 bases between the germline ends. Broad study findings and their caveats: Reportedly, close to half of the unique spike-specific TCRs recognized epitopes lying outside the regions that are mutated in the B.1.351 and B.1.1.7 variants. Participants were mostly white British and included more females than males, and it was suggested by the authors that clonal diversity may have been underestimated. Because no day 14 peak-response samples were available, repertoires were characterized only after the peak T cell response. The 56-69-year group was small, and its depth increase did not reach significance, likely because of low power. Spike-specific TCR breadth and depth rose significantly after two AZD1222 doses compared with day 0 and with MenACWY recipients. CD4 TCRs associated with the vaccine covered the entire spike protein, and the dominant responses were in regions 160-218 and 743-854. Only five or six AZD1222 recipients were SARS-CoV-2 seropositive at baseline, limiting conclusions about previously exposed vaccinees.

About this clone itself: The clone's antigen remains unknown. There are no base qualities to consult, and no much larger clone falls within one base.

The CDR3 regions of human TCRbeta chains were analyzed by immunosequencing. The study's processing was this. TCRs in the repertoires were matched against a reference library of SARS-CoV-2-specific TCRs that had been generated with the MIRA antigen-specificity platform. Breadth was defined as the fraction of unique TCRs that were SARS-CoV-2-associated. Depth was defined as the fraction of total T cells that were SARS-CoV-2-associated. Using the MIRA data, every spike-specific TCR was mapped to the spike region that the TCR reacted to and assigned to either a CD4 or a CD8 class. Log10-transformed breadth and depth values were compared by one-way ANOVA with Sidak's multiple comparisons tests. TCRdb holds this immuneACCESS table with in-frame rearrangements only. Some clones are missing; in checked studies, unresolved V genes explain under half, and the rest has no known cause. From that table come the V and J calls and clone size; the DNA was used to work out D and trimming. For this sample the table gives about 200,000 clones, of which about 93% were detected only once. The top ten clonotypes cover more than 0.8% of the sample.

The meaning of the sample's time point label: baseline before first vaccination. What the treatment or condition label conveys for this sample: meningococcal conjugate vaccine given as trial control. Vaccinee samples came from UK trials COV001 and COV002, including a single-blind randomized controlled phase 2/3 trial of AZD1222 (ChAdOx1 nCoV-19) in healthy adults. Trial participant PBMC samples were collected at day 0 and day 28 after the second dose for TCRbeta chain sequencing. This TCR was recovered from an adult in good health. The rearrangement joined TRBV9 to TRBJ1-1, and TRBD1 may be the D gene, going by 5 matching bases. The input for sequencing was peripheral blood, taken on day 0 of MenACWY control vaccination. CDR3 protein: CASSVVGTVGTEAFF. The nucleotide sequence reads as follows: TGTGCCAGCAGCGTAGTAGGGACGGTCGGGACTGAAGCTTTCTTT.